The present T cell receptor beta chain was sequenced within a study of technical replicates of blood from a handful of donors. Trimming took 4 bases from V and 1 from J; bases not matched to a gene: 2. This CDR3 has 14 amino acids. Germline values: CDR1 SGHTA, CDR2 FQGNSA. In this sample, this clone turned up a few times. Clones were read by immunoSEQ multiplex PCR, and TCRdb kept only the in-frame ones, dropping some. The table includes tens of thousands of clones, approximately 90% detected once. The receptor's source is a human donor in good health. What was sequenced was T cells isolated from PBMCs. The chain recombines TRBV7-2 with TRBJ1-1; 8 bases map to TRBD1. This CDR3 reads CASSSQGANTEAFF. In DNA, the CDR3 is TGTGCCAGCAGCTCCCAGGGGGCGAACACTGAAGCTTTCTTT.